This passage covers 6 T cell receptor beta chains from one sample sequenced in a study of identical twins. MiXCR, run by TCRdb on the 5' RACE reads, gives a single entry per CDR3 protein. In the table there are 500,000 or so distinct CDR3 sequences, less than 25% of which are singletons. These data were likewise used in another study, on T cells expressing NK-cell markers.

The sequencing sample was made of CD4+ T cells sorted from blood. The receptors shown here come from a woman aged 18-29 years in good health.

The gene calls are TRBV4-3 and TRBJ2-7, with 10 bases aligning to TRBD1. This CDR3 spans 18 amino acids. Germline V CDR1 and CDR2: LGHNA, YSLEER. The trim removed 1 base at V and 2 bases at J, leaving 11 bases unmatched. Here the CDR3 DNA reads TGCGCCAGCAGCCAAGCTCTGGGACAGGGGATAATTACCTACGAGCAGTACTTC. Translated: CASSQALGQGIITYEQYF.

This clonotype was detected only a few times. DNA of the CDR3: TGTGCCAGCAGCCTTCCGAGGGGGGTCCGCGAGCAGTACTTC. This codes for CASSLPRGVREQYF. The chain couples TRBV21-1 to TRBJ2-7; TRBD1, the table's D call, was not compared with the DNA. TRBV21-1 is assigned pseudogene status. This CDR3 is 14 amino acids long.

This clonotype was observed many times. The V gene is TRBV29-1, the J gene TRBJ2-1; D is perhaps TRBD2 (5 bases). Trimming pared 3 bases from V and 9 bases from J, leaving 15 bases between. From germline, CDR1 is SQVTM and CDR2 ANQGSEA. There are 13 residues in the CDR3. Written as DNA, the CDR3 is TGCAGCGTTGATCCCTCCGCGGCGGGTGAGCAGTTCTTC. It translates to CSVDPSAAGEQFF.

V gene TRBV20-1 combines with J gene TRBJ2-5; D may be TRBD2 (5 bases). Germline assignment: CDR1 DFQATT and CDR2 SNEGSKA (reference sequence). Trimming left V 1 base short and J 0 bases short, with 12 bases between. The CDR3 contains 15 residues. The chain's CDR3 is CSARARTADQETQYF. CDR3 coding DNA: TGCAGTGCTAGAGCCCGCACAGCGGACCAAGAGACCCAGTACTTC.

The chain employs TRBV9 and TRBJ2-4; 10 nucleotides agree with TRBD1. Germline CDR1 reads SGDLS; CDR2 reads YYNGEE. Trimming at V came to 4 bases and at J to 0 bases, leaving 19 bases not matched to a gene. The CDR3 sequence is 21 residues long. Written as DNA, the CDR3 is TGTGCCAGCAGCCCAACGGCCGGGACAGGGGACTTCATCCTAGCCAAAAACATTCAGTACTTC. Translation gives CASSPTAGTGDFILAKNIQYF.

V and J are TRBV20-1 and TRBJ1-5; 7 nucleotides agree with TRBD1. V shed 6 bases and J 5 bases; nucleotides not matched to a gene: 10. The germline V gene encodes CDR1 DFQATT and CDR2 SNEGSKA (reference sequence). The CDR3 contains 14 residues. Here the CDR3 reads CSAIEGAGDQPQHF. The CDR3 nucleotides are TGCAGTGCCATAGAGGGGGCCGGGGATCAGCCCCAGCATTTT.